Listed here are 12 T cell receptor beta chains from one sample, sequenced in a study of T cell clusters in autoimmune cytopenias. Multiplex touch-down PCR amplified TRB using TRB-A and TRB-B pools in one tube. Reanalyzing the multiplex PCR reads, TCRdb keeps one entry per CDR3 protein, without DNA. Here the sample table reports under 14,000 distinct CDR3 sequences. TRB amplification used 250 ng of peripheral blood genomic DNA. The same specimen was also included in a second study, on T cell repertoires in aging, cancer and after chemotherapy.

Sequenced sample: peripheral blood. All receptors come from a human donor in good health.

V is TRBV4-1 and J is TRBJ2-1; TCRdb designates TRBD1, a call that cannot be tested without DNA. Germline V gives CDR1 MGHRA, CDR2 YSYEKL. The CDR3 is 15 residues long. CDR3 loop: CASSREDRGHHERFF.

This chain uses TRBV12-3 or TRBV12-4 with TRBJ1-1; TCRdb selects TRBD1, and the lack of DNA leaves this call unchecked. There are 12 residues in the CDR3. The CDR3: CASSLVGAGAFF.

The chain has TRBV4-2 and TRBJ2-5; the TCRdb call, TRBD2, lacks DNA for checking. Germline V gives CDR1 LGHNA, CDR2 YNFKEQ. CDR3 length: 16 amino acids. CDR3: CASSQGLAGELETQYF.

This clonotype is called medium-sized (0.01 to 0.1%) based on its frequency. The chain has TRBV6-5 and TRBJ2-7. The CDR3 totals 12 residues. The germline gives CDR1 MNHEY, CDR2 SVGAGI. The CDR3 sequence: CASRSGTYEQYF.

The chain carries TRBV6-6 and TRBJ2-3; there is no DNA to check the TCRdb D call of TRBD1. This CDR3 is built from 16 residues. Germline V gene data show CDR1 as MNHNY and CDR2 as SVGAGI (reference sequence). CDR3: CASSGGAPIGTDTQYF.

This chain's CDR3 is CSARPRTGWDQPQHF. The chain carries TRBV20-1 and TRBJ1-5; as DNA is missing, the TRBD1 call by TCRdb cannot be tested. The CDR3 length is 15 residues. CDR1 and CDR2 from the germline V gene are DFQATT and SNEGSKA (reference sequence).

This clonotype is labeled medium-sized based on frequency. The V call is TRBV6-1, the J call TRBJ1-1; TCRdb indicates TRBD1, and absent DNA this call remains unverified. The CDR3 sequence is 14 residues long. Germline CDR1 MNHNS, CDR2 SASEGT. CDR3 sequence: CASSERQGGTEAFF.

This rearrangement joins TRBV20-1 to TRBJ2-1; TCRdb outputs TRBD1, but without DNA this stays unchecked. Germline V gene lookup returns CDR1 DFQATT and CDR2 SNEGSKA (reference sequence). The CDR3 runs to 16 residues. The CDR3 loop is CSARDYRAGAKVGQFF.

By frequency, this clonotype registers medium-sized (0.01 to 0.1%). This chain connects TRBV18 to TRBJ1-3. CDR3 length equals 15 residues. Germline loops: CDR1 KGHSH, CDR2 LQKENI. CDR3 sequence: CASSPPPSRGNTIYF.

This clonotype is called medium-sized based on its frequency. The chain carries TRBV30 and TRBJ2-7; TCRdb's D call, TRBD1, is unchecked because there is no DNA. This CDR3 comprises 15 residues. Germline loops: CDR1 GTSNPN, CDR2 SVGIG (reference sequence). The CDR3 loop is CAWSVGGAGMDEQYF.

V is TRBV11-2 and J is TRBJ2-7; TCRdb calls TRBD1, which cannot be checked without DNA. CDR3 length: 15 amino acids. Looked up from germline, CDR1 is SGHAT and CDR2 is FQNNGV. CDR3 region: CASSFFQGAGYEQYF.

The V and J genes are TRBV4-2 and TRBJ1-1. This CDR3 spans 14 amino acids. Germline CDR1 and CDR2: LGHNA and YNFKEQ. The CDR3 here is CASSQDSVGTEAFF.